This TCR beta chain was observed in a study of shared clonotypes between healthy human individuals. On this clone itself: Its antigen remains unidentified.

This CDR3 is built from 15 residues. Deletions cut 4 bases from V and 1 base from J, with 14 bases between. CDR1 and CDR2 from the germline V gene are SGHRS and YFSETQ. TCRdb's table, derived via immunoSEQ multiplex PCR, lists solely in-frame clones and lacks some. The sample consists of about 2.4 million clones, over 85% of them appearing once. General study points: Around 4.7% was the fraction of naive CD4 clonotypes found shared across a few donors.

The sample taken for sequencing was naive CD4+ T cells from PBMCs. The subset here: CD45RA+ positively selected. The clonotype originates from a man younger than 35 in good health. Some clones in this sample may be carry-over from other donors' samples. The chain carries TRBV5-1 and TRBJ1-1; weak D call: TRBD1 (6 bases). The CDR3 DNA reads as TGCGCCAGCAGCCTTCAACCGGGGGCGAACACTGAAGCTTTCTTT. This gives the protein CASSLQPGANTEAFF. Full variable domain (remainder filled in from reference TRBV5-1 and TRBJ1-1): KAGVTQTPRYLIKTRGQQVTLSCSPISGHRSVSWYQQTPGQGLQFLFEYFSETQRNKGNFPGRFSGRQFSNSRSEMNVSTLELGDSALYLCASSLQPGANTEAFFGQGTRLTVV.